This T cell receptor (beta chain) was sequenced in a study of blood T cell repertoires in COVID-19 (dated by TCRdb to 2020 to 2022). About the full investigation: Samples covering the acute and convalescent phases of COVID-19 were provided by collaborators in the United States, Italy and Spain. HLA class I and class II types, where available, came from metadata supplied by the sample provider rather than from assay-based typing. The samples were drawn from the first 160 participants of the ongoing ImmuneRACE study and from over 950 subjects provided by 6 global collaborators. The dataset comprised deeply sampled blood TCRbeta repertoires from subjects exposed to, actively infected with, or recovered from COVID-19. The material from the prospective study consisted of cDNA or gDNA derived from T cells, B-cell-depleted T cells, or PBMCs. The sample metadata nearly always contained a de-identified subject ID, COVID-19 status, age in years and sex. The repertoires were made available in a free public database intended to serve as a resource for research on the immune response to SARS-CoV-2. The paper as a whole reports these results and caveats: Clinical and demographic metadata were provided uncurated, with the amount varying by source and participant.

CDR1 and CDR2 are drawn from the germline V gene (reference sequence): GTSNPN, SVGIG. Counted from cysteine to phenylalanine, this CDR3 has 12 amino acids. Left in the record is the CDR3 DNA by itself, 36 bases read in frame from the first base. The V end loses 2 bases and the J end loses 0 bases, and a stretch of 5 bases separates them. In the case of this clone: There is no known antigen for this receptor. Base quality data are lacking; no much larger clone is found one base away.

The immunoSEQ Assay, a bias-controlled multiplex PCR, was used to amplify TCRbeta CDR3 regions from genomic DNA. For the original study's pipeline: The number of nucleated cells in each sample was estimated by amplification of reference gene primers within the assay. To quantify the absolute abundance of each unique TCRbeta CDR3 rearrangement, sequence reads were collapsed and filtered. For each sample, productive Simpson clonality was calculated by taking the square root of Simpson's diversity index across productive rearrangements. This immuneACCESS table, as held by TCRdb, lists in-frame sequences with V and J called but not all clones. Of the missing ones, under half trace to an unresolved V gene in checked studies; the others have no known cause. That table gives V, J and clone size, and the DNA gave D and trimming. Counted in this sample were 110,000 or so clones; around 80% of them appeared once. Clones ranked in the top ten supply roughly 4% of the sample.

The collaborating institutions used their own protocols to collect whole blood in K2EDTA tubes. For TCRbeta analysis, collaborator samples were shipped as frozen whole blood, as isolated PBMCs, or as DNA extracted from either sample type. This sequence was found in a human donor in a cohort sampled during active or convalescent COVID-19. The V and J segments used are TRBV30 and TRBJ2-7; no D gene call is confident. Sample: peripheral blood. The CDR3 amino acid sequence is: CAWSSSSYEQYF. The sequenced DNA is TGTGCCTGGAGTTCGTCCTCCTACGAGCAGTACTTC.